These T cell receptor beta chains were read from a single sample in a study of blood T cells in healthy people across ages. TCRdb analysed the 5' RACE reads with MiXCR anew, one entry per CDR3 protein. The data hold hundreds of thousands of distinct CDR3 sequences, with around two thirds observed a single time. The sequenced material came from blood. All receptors come from a man in his thirties or forties in good health. Each CDR3 is given with its conserved first and last residue. A D gene is named only where the DNA matches it firmly. The size entry is marked missing in some rows and otherwise reads once, few, many or a size class.

j_gene: TRBJ1-2; d_gene: -; abundance: -; v_gene: TRBV12-3/TRBV12-4; CDR3aa: CASSLDPYDGYTF; CDR3nt: TGTGCCAGCAGTTTAGATCCCTATGATGGCTACACCTTC
j_gene: TRBJ2-1; d_gene: -; abundance: -; v_gene: TRBV6-2/TRBV6-3; CDR3aa: CASSRMTGSSYNEQFF; CDR3nt: TGTGCCAGCAGTCGTATGACAGGAAGCTCCTACAATGAGCAGTTCTTC
j_gene: TRBJ2-5; d_gene: TRBD1; abundance: -; v_gene: TRBV20-1; CDR3aa: CSASPQGVGKTQYF; CDR3nt: TGCAGTGCTAGTCCCCAGGGGGTCGGGAAGACCCAGTACTTC
j_gene: TRBJ2-6; d_gene: TRBD1; abundance: few; v_gene: TRBV7-9; CDR3aa: CASSSPGGFYSGANVLTF; CDR3nt: TGTGCCAGCAGTTCTCCAGGGGGTTTTTACTCTGGGGCCAACGTCCTGACTTTC
j_gene: TRBJ2-1; d_gene: -; abundance: -; v_gene: TRBV6-1; CDR3aa: CASSEQGYNEQFF; CDR3nt: TGTGCCAGCAGTGAACAGGGCTACAATGAGCAGTTCTTC
j_gene: TRBJ1-2; d_gene: -; abundance: once; v_gene: TRBV11-2; CDR3aa: CASSLDIGVRGHDYGYTF; CDR3nt: TGTGCCAGCAGCTTAGATATCGGCGTCCGGGGCCACGACTATGGCTACACCTTC
j_gene: TRBJ1-6; d_gene: TRBD1; abundance: -; v_gene: TRBV20-1; CDR3aa: CSATAGQYNSPLHF; CDR3nt: TGCAGTGCCACTGCGGGACAGTATAATTCACCCCTCCACTTT
j_gene: TRBJ2-1; d_gene: TRBD2; abundance: once; v_gene: TRBV6-2/TRBV6-3; CDR3aa: CASSYSARGGREQFF; CDR3nt: TGTGCCAGCAGTTACTCAGCGCGGGGGGGCCGTGAGCAGTTCTTC
j_gene: TRBJ2-5; d_gene: -; abundance: -; v_gene: TRBV4-2; CDR3aa: CPSSQEEASYQETQYF; CDR3nt: TGTCCCAGCAGCCAAGAAGAGGCATCGTACCAAGAGACCCAGTACTTC
j_gene: TRBJ2-7; d_gene: TRBD1; abundance: -; v_gene: TRBV10-3; CDR3aa: CAISGRFKQGTTYEQYF; CDR3nt: TGTGCCATCAGTGGAAGGTTTAAACAGGGGACAACCTACGAGCAGTACTTC
j_gene: TRBJ2-1; d_gene: -; abundance: -; v_gene: TRBV4-2; CDR3aa: CASSPGNNSMNEQFF; CDR3nt: TGTGCCAGCAGCCCCGGGAACAACTCAATGAATGAGCAGTTCTTC
j_gene: TRBJ1-5; d_gene: -; abundance: -; v_gene: TRBV28; CDR3aa: CASSPTGGPEDQPQHF; CDR3nt: TGTGCCAGCAGTCCGACGGGGGGACCTGAGGATCAGCCCCAGCATTTT
j_gene: TRBJ2-3; d_gene: TRBD1; abundance: few; v_gene: TRBV6-5; CDR3aa: CASRLPGGDTQYF; CDR3nt: TGTGCCAGCAGATTACCAGGGGGCGATACGCAGTATTTT
j_gene: TRBJ2-1; d_gene: -; abundance: -; v_gene: TRBV5-1; CDR3aa: CASSLGWGRSYNEQFF; CDR3nt: TGCGCCAGCAGCTTGGGTTGGGGGCGCTCCTACAATGAGCAGTTCTTC
j_gene: TRBJ2-3; d_gene: -; abundance: -; v_gene: TRBV4-2; CDR3aa: CASSQAPVSTDTQYF; CDR3nt: TGTGCCAGCAGCCAGGCCCCGGTCTCTACAGATACGCAGTATTTT